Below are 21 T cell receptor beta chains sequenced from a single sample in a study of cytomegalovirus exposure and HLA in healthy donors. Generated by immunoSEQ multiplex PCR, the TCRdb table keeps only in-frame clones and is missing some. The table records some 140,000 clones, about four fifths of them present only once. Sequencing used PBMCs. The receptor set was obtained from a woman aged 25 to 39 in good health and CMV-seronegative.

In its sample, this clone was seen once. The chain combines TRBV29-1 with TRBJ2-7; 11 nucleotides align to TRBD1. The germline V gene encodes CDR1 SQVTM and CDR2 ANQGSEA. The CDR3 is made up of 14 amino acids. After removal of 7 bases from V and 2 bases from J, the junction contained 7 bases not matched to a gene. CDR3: CSALDRGQTYEQYF. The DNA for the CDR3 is TGCAGCGCCTTGGACAGGGGGCAGACCTACGAGCAGTACTTC.

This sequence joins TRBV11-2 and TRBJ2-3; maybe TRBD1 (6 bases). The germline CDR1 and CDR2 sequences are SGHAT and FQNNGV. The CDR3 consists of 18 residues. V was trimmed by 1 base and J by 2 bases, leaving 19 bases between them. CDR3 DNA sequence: TGTGCCAGCAGCTTAGCCCGCCTCAGCAGGGGCGACACAGATACGCAGTATTTT. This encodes CASSLARLSRGDTDTQYF. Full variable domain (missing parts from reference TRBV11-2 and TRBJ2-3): EAGVAQSPRYKIIEKRQSVAFWCNPISGHATLYWYQQILGQGPKLLIQFQNNGVVDDSQLPKDRFSAERLKGVDSTLKIQPAKLEDSAVYLCASSLARLSRGDTDTQYFGPGTRLTVL.

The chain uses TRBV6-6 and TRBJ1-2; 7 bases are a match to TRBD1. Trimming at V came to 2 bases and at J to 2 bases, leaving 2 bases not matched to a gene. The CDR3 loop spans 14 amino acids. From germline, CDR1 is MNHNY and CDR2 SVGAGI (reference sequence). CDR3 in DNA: TGTGCCAGCAGTTACCTACAGGGGAACTATGGCTACACCTTC. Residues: CASSYLQGNYGYTF.

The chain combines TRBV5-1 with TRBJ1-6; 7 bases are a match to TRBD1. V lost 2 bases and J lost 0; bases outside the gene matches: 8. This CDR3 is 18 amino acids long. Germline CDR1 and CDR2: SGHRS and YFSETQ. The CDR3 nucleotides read TGCGCCAGCAGCTTTTGGACAGGCGAAAGCTCCTATAATTCACCCCTCCACTTT. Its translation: CASSFWTGESSYNSPLHF.

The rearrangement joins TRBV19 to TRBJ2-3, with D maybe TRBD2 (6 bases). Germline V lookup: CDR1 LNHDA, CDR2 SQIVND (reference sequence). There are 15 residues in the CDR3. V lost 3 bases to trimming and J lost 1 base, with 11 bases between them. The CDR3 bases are TGTGCCAGTAGTATGGGACTGTTACGCACAGATACGCAGTATTTT. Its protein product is CASSMGLLRTDTQYF.

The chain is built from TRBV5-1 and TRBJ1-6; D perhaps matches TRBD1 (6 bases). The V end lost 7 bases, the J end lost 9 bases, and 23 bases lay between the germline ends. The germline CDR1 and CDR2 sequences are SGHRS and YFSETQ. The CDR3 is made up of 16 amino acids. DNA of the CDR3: TGCGCCAGCCGCCTGGAGTTTTCGGGCAGGGGTTCACCCCTCCACTTT. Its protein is CASRLEFSGRGSPLHF.

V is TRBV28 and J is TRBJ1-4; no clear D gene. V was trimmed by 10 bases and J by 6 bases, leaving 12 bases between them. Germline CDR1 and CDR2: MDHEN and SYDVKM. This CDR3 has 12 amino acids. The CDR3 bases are TGTGCCACCTCGAGCCTTTATGAAAAACTGTTTTTT. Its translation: CATSSLYEKLFF.

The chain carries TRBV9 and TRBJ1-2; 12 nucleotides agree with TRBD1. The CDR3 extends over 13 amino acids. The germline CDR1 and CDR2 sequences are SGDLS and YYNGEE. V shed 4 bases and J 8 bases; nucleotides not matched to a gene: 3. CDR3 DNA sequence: TGTGCCAGCAGCCTAGGGACAGGGGGCGGCTACACCTTC. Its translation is CASSLGTGGGYTF.

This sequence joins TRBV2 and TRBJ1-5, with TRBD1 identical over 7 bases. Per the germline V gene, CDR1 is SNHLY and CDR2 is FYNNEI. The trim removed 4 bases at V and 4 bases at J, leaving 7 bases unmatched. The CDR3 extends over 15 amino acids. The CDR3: CASSVEGQMNQPQHF. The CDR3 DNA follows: TGTGCCAGCAGTGTCGAGGGACAGATGAATCAGCCCCAGCATTTT.

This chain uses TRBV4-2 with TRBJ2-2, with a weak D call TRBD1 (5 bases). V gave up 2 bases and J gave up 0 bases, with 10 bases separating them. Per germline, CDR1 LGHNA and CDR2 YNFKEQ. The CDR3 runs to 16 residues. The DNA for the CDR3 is TGTGCCAGCAGCCAATCGCAGGGCACGAACACCGGGGAGCTGTTTTTT. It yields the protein CASSQSQGTNTGELFF.

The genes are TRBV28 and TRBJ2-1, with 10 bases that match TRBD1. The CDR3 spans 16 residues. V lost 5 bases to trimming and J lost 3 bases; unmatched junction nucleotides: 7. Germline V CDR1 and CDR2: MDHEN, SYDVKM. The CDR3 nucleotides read TGTGCCAGCAGTGTTACCGGACAGGGGGTCTACAATGAGCAGTTCTTC. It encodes CASSVTGQGVYNEQFF.

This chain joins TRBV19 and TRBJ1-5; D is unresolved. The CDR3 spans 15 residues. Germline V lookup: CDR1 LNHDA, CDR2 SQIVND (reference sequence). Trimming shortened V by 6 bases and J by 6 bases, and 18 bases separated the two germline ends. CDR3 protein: CASSITGERGQPQHF. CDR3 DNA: TGTGCCAGTAGCATAACCGGGGAGAGAGGTCAGCCCCAGCATTTT.

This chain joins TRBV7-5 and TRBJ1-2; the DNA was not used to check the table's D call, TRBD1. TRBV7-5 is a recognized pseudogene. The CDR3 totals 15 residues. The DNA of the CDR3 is TGTGCCAGAAGCTTCCGGGACAGGGGTGGATATGGCTACACCTTC. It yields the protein CARSFRDRGGYGYTF.

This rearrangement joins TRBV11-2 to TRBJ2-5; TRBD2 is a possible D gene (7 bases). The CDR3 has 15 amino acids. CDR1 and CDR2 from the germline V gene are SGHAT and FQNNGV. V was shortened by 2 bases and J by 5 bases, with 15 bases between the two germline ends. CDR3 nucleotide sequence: TGTGCCAGCAGCTTATCCCGGGGGGCCGGGGAGACCCAGTACTTC. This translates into CASSLSRGAGETQYF.

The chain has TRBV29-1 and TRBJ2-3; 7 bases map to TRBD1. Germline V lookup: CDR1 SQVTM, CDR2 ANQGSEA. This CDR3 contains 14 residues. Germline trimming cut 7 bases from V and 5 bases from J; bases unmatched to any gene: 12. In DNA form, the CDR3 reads TGCAGCGGCCGAGCCAGGGGGATCATAGATACGCAGTATTTT. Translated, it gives CSGRARGIIDTQYF.

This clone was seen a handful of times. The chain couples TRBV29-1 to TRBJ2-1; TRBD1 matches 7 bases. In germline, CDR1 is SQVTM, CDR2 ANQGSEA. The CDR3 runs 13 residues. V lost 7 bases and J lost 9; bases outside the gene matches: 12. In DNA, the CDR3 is TGCAGCGGATTGACAGGGTTTAGGGGTGAGCAGTTCTTC. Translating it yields CSGLTGFRGEQFF.

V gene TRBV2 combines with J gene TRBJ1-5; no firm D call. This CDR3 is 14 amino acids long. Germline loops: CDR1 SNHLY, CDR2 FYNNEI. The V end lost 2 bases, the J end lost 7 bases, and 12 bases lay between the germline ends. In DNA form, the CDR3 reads TGTGCCAGCAGTGAACGGGTCCCGCGGCAGCCCCAGCATTTT. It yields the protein CASSERVPRQPQHF.

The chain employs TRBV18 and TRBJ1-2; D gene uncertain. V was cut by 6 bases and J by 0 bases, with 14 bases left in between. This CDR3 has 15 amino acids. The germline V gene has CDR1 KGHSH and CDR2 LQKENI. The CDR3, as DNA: TGTGCCAGCTCGCCAGACACCAATACTAACTATGGCTACACCTTC. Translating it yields CASSPDTNTNYGYTF. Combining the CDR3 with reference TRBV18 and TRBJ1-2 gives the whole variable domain NAGVMQNPRHLVRRRGQEARLRCSPMKGHSHVYWYRQLPEEGLKFMVYLQKENIIDESGMPKERFSAEFPKEGPSILRIQQVVRGDSAAYFCASSPDTNTNYGYTFGSGTRLTVV.

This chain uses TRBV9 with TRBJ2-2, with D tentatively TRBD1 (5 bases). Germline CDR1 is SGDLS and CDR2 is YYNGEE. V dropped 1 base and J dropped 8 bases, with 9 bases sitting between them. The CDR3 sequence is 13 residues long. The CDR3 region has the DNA TGTGCCAGCAGCGTAAAAGGGGAAGGGGAGCTGTTTTTT. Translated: CASSVKGEGELFF.

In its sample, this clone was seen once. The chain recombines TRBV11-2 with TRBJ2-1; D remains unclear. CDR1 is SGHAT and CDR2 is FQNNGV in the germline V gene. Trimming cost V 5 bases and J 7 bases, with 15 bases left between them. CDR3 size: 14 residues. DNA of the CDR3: TGTGCCAGCAGCGCCCTCCAGGCTTCGAATGAGCAGTTCTTC. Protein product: CASSALQASNEQFF.

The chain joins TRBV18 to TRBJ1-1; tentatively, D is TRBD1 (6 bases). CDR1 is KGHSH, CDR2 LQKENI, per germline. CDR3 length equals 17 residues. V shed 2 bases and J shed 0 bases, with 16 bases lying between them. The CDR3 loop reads CASSPVLPGHLNTEAFF. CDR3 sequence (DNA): TGTGCCAGCTCACCAGTATTACCGGGACACCTGAACACTGAAGCTTTCTTT.